These T cell receptor beta chains were read from a single sample in a study of cytomegalovirus exposure and HLA in healthy donors. Method: immunoSEQ multiplex PCR; TCRdb's copy keeps in-frame clones and lacks some. This table has about 110,000 clones, roughly 68% appearing once. Sequenced: PBMCs. All receptors derive from a young woman in good health and CMV-seronegative. The conserved cysteine and the conserved F or W are not part of the CDR3 here.

v_call: TRBV5-5; j_call: TRBJ1-4; cdr3_aa: ASSLVTGVNEKLF
v_call: TRBV2; j_call: TRBJ1-6; cdr3_aa: ASSLMTGRDSPFH
v_call: TRBV11-3; j_call: TRBJ2-7; cdr3_aa: ASSLGGTIVQY
v_call: TRBV30; j_call: TRBJ2-7; cdr3_aa: AWTLGVGEGEQY
v_call: TRBV13; j_call: TRBJ1-1; cdr3_aa: ASSSGQGSATEAF
v_call: TRBV30; j_call: TRBJ1-1; cdr3_aa: AWSRRGDTEAF
v_call: TRBV5-1; j_call: TRBJ1-2; cdr3_aa: ASSFTGGAFYGYT
v_call: TRBV2; j_call: TRBJ2-5; cdr3_aa: ASSPTSGRGETQY
v_call: TRBV6-6; j_call: TRBJ1-5; cdr3_aa: ASSFPDQPQH
v_call: TRBV7-8; j_call: TRBJ1-5; cdr3_aa: ASSLVAGAGQPQH
v_call: TRBV27; j_call: TRBJ1-1; cdr3_aa: ASTYRGSVTEAF
v_call: TRBV2; j_call: TRBJ2-7; cdr3_aa: ASTGDSYEQY
v_call: TRBV27; j_call: TRBJ2-1; cdr3_aa: ASSLRGIYNEQF
v_call: TRBV29-1; j_call: TRBJ2-5; cdr3_aa: SVGGLPNQETQY
v_call: TRBV25-1; j_call: TRBJ2-7; cdr3_aa: ASSQSFEQY
v_call: TRBV6-5; j_call: TRBJ2-2; cdr3_aa: ASSYSGYGTGELF
v_call: TRBV30; j_call: TRBJ1-2; cdr3_aa: AWDSGPIFGYT
v_call: TRBV18; j_call: TRBJ2-5; cdr3_aa: ASSPRVETQY
v_call: TRBV6-5; j_call: TRBJ2-3; cdr3_aa: ASSWERGGGDTQY
v_call: TRBV18; j_call: TRBJ1-3; cdr3_aa: ASSPRRGPGNTIY
v_call: TRBV27; j_call: TRBJ1-1; cdr3_aa: ASRQGFTEAF
v_call: TRBV27; j_call: TRBJ1-1; cdr3_aa: ASSVQGGTEAF